Following are 27 T cell receptor beta chains from one sample sequenced in a study of graft-versus-host responses after intestinal transplantation. Assay used: immunoSEQ multiplex PCR; TCRdb lists only in-frame clones, some missing. The top ten hold roughly 0.62% of the sample, which has tens of thousands of clones, more than 80% seen once. These TCRs' antigens remain unknown. The sequences come from unstimulated CD4+ T cells sorted from spleen or lymph node cells, collected before transplant. All receptors come from a human donor who was the organ donor for an intestinal transplant.

The chain is built from TRBV5-4 and TRBJ2-7; 7 positions match TRBD1. The trim removed 5 bases at V and 9 bases at J, leaving 17 bases unmatched. The germline gives CDR1 SGHNT, CDR2 YYREEE (reference sequence). The CDR3 has 15 amino acids. CDR3 amino acids: CASSSDRTGKGRQYF. CDR3 bases: TGTGCCAGCAGTTCTGATCGGACAGGAAAGGGGCGGCAGTACTTC.

The chain uses TRBV5-1 and TRBJ1-1, with 9 positions matching TRBD1. J lost 9 bases, V lost 7 bases, and 16 bases had no gene match. Germline assignment: CDR1 SGHRS and CDR2 YFSETQ. The CDR3 contains 15 residues. The CDR3 spells CASASTGGAGTKAFF. CDR3 coding DNA: TGCGCCAGCGCTAGTACAGGGGGCGCAGGGACTAAAGCTTTCTTT.

The chain joins TRBV5-1 to TRBJ2-3, with 14 bases aligning to TRBD2. V was clipped by 2 bases and J by 5 bases; unmatched bases: 10. The CDR3 is made up of 18 amino acids. CDR1 is SGHRS and CDR2 is YFSETQ in the germline V gene. CDR3 sequence reads: CASSLPKGTSGSGDTQYF. The CDR3 coding sequence is TGCGCCAGCAGCTTACCAAAAGGGACTAGCGGGAGTGGAGATACGCAGTATTTT.

The chain recombines TRBV14 with TRBJ2-3, with 9 bases lining up with TRBD2. The CDR3 consists of 17 residues. The trim removed 4 bases at V and 2 bases at J, leaving 10 bases unmatched. CDR1 and CDR2 (germline): SGHDN, FVKESK. The CDR3 is CASSPKFLAGLTDTQYF. CDR3 sequence (DNA): TGTGCCAGCAGCCCCAAGTTTCTAGCGGGGCTCACAGATACGCAGTATTTT.

This chain joins TRBV6-6 and TRBJ2-1; 9 positions agree with TRBD2. The CDR3 extends over 14 amino acids. The ends lost 4 bases at V and 6 bases at J; junction bases unmatched: 4. Germline V gives CDR1 MNHNY, CDR2 SVGAGI (reference sequence). CDR3 DNA sequence: TGTGCCAGCAGTTCACTGCGGGAGGGCAATGAGCAGTTCTTC. Its translation is CASSSLREGNEQFF.

The rearrangement links TRBV21-1 to TRBJ2-7; the table assigns TRBD2, which was not confirmed against the DNA. TRBV21-1 counts as a pseudogene. This CDR3 comprises 16 residues. CDR3 sequence: CASSKSAGGRTYEQYF. CDR3 sequence (DNA): TGTGCCAGCAGCAAATCTGCGGGAGGGCGTACATACGAGCAGTACTTC.

The CDR3 nucleotides are TGTGCCAGCAGCTTAGATGTCAGCGCCGCCTACGAGCAGTACTTC. Its translation: CASSLDVSAAYEQYF. The chain recombines TRBV11-2 with TRBJ2-7; no definite D call. In germline, CDR1 is SGHAT, CDR2 FQNNGV. Trimming removed 0 bases from V and 2 bases from J, with 11 bases in between. This CDR3 comprises 15 residues.

To note about this clone: An end of the junction differs from the germline gene, which may be a read error. This chain joins TRBV7-7 and TRBJ2-5; 11 bases match TRBD2. The CDR3 is 19 residues long. The germline V gene encodes CDR1 SSHAT and CDR2 FNYEAQ (reference sequence). This chain's CDR3 is CASSLVGTSGTLLQETQYF. The CDR3 region has the DNA TGTGCTAGCAGCTTAGTGGGGACTAGCGGAACCTTACTCCAAGAGACCCAGTACTTC.

This chain's CDR3 is CASSRDREPNYGYTF. The CDR3 bases are TGTGCCAGCAGTAGAGACAGGGAACCCAACTATGGCTACACCTTC. The genes are TRBV6-5 and TRBJ1-2, with 7 bases lining up with TRBD1. Germline V lookup: CDR1 MNHEY, CDR2 SVGAGI. CDR3 length: 15 residues. V lost 5 bases, J lost 2 bases, and 8 bases stayed unmatched.

This chain joins TRBV21-1 and TRBJ2-3; the table names TRBD2, a call not compared with the DNA. TRBV21-1 is described as a pseudogene. CDR3 length equals 20 residues. CDR3 in amino acids: CASSKAGAGLLSSSTDTQYF. As DNA, the CDR3 is TGTGCCAGCAGCAAAGCGGGAGCGGGCCTACTCAGTTCTAGCACAGATACGCAGTATTTT.

The chain uses TRBV29-1 and TRBJ2-7; 8 nucleotides line up with TRBD1. CDR1 is SQVTM, CDR2 ANQGSEA, per germline. The CDR3 has 15 residues. V gave up 7 bases and J gave up 2 bases; unmatched junction bases: 13. CDR3 sequence reads: CSADTGQGSPYEQYF. The CDR3 DNA reads as TGCAGCGCGGATACTGGACAGGGATCTCCCTACGAGCAGTACTTC.

V and J are TRBV30 and TRBJ2-7; D may be TRBD2 (5 bases). The CDR3 loop spans 13 amino acids. CDR1 GTSNPN and CDR2 SVGIG come from the germline V gene (reference sequence). Between the trimmed V and J ends, which lost 1 base and 1 base, there was a span of 8 bases. The chain's CDR3 is CAWSGPGSYEQYF. The CDR3 DNA follows: TGTGCCTGGAGTGGCCCGGGATCCTACGAGCAGTACTTC. Together with reference TRBV30 and TRBJ2-7, the CDR3 gives the full variable domain: SQTIHQWPATLVQPVGSPLSLECTVEGTSNPNLYWYRQAAGRGLQLLFYSVGIGQISSEVPQNLSASRPQDRQFILSSKKLLLSDSGFYLCAWSGPGSYEQYFGPGTRLTVT.

This chain connects TRBV6-5 to TRBJ2-5; the D is unclear. V was clipped by 3 bases and J by 4 bases, with 12 bases between them. The CDR3 totals 14 residues. Germline V gene data show CDR1 as MNHEY and CDR2 as SVGAGI. As DNA, the CDR3 is TGTGCCAGCAGTTATCCCCGTGGCGGAGAGACCCAGTACTTC. Translating it yields CASSYPRGGETQYF.

The chain links TRBV14 to TRBJ1-1; no reliable D call. CDR1 is SGHDN, CDR2 FVKESK, per germline. CDR3 length equals 20 residues. V lost 0 bases, J lost 0 bases, and 23 bases lay in between. DNA for the CDR3: TGTGCCAGCAGCCAAGATACCCCCACCTCTCGGGGTTTGATGAACACTGAAGCTTTCTTT. Translated: CASSQDTPTSRGLMNTEAFF.

The chain uses TRBV21-1 and TRBJ2-7; the D segment call TRBD2 is taken from the table without a DNA check. TRBV21-1 is given as a pseudogene. The CDR3 covers 15 residues. CDR3 loop: CASSKNRQGTNEQYF. CDR3 DNA: TGTGCCAGCAGCAAAAACAGGCAGGGGACTAACGAGCAGTACTTC.

V is TRBV28 and J is TRBJ2-2, with TRBD2 matching 16 bases. Germline CDR1 and CDR2: MDHEN and SYDVKM. The junction had 11 bases not matched to a gene; V was cut back by 5 bases and J by 8 bases. CDR3 length: 18 amino acids. CDR3 nucleotides: TGTGCCAGCAGTCTCCACGGGACTAGCGGGAGGGCCGGGGGGGAGCTGTTTTTT. This codes for CASSLHGTSGRAGGELFF. The whole variable domain, remainder taken from reference TRBV28 and TRBJ2-2, is DVKVTQSSRYLVKRTGEKVFLECVQDMDHENMFWYRQDPGLGLRLIYFSYDVKMKEKGDIPEGYSVSREKKERFSLILESASTNQTSMYLCASSLHGTSGRAGGELFFGEGSRLTVL.

The genes are TRBV5-6 and TRBJ1-1; no clear D gene. The CDR3 covers 13 residues. Germline V gene lookup returns CDR1 SGHDT and CDR2 YYEEEE. Trimming left V 1 base short and J 0 bases short, with 4 bases between. CDR3 bases: TGTGCCAGCAGCTTGTGGCTGAACACTGAAGCTTTCTTT. Its protein is CASSLWLNTEAFF.

The chain links TRBV6-5 to TRBJ1-1, with D unclear. The CDR3 sequence is 13 residues long. CDR1 and CDR2 (germline): MNHEY, SVGAGI. V was clipped by 3 bases and J by 6 bases, with 11 bases between them. CDR3 sequence: CASSYEGGAEAFF. The CDR3 region has the DNA TGTGCCAGCAGTTATGAGGGTGGGGCTGAAGCTTTCTTT.

This clone was found once. CDR3 DNA sequence: TGTGCCAGCAGCGTCTTCTCCTATGCCACCCAGTACTTC. Its protein product is CASSVFSYATQYF. The chain joins TRBV7-3 to TRBJ2-5, with D unclear. CDR3 length: 13 residues. Trimming left V 5 bases short and J 8 bases short, with 15 bases between. Germline values: CDR1 SGHTA, CDR2 FQGTGA.

The chain has TRBV30 and TRBJ1-1, with TRBD1 matching over 8 bases. Trimming cost V 4 bases and J 1 base; bases outside gene matches: 5. The CDR3 runs to 14 residues. Per the germline V gene, CDR1 is GTSNPN and CDR2 is SVGIG (reference sequence). The CDR3 is CAWTPGGRNTEAFF. Here the CDR3 DNA reads TGTGCCTGGACCCCAGGGGGCCGGAACACTGAAGCTTTCTTT.

V and J are TRBV5-1 and TRBJ1-2, with D possibly TRBD1 on 5 matching bases. The CDR3 is 14 amino acids. The V and J ends lost 3 bases and 3 bases respectively, with 12 bases between them. Per the germline V gene, CDR1 is SGHRS and CDR2 is YFSETQ. CDR3 protein: CASSCLTGYYGYTF. The CDR3 DNA sequence: TGCGCCAGCAGCTGCCTTACAGGATACTATGGCTACACCTTC.

The chain carries TRBV5-1 and TRBJ1-6; TRBD1 is a possible D gene (6 bases). The CDR3 is 14 amino acids. Trimming cost V 0 bases and J 10 bases, with 11 bases left between them. Per the germline V gene, CDR1 is SGHRS and CDR2 is YFSETQ. CDR3 sequence (DNA): TGCGCCAGCAGCTTGGAACAGGGAAGATCACCCCTCCACTTT. Its translation: CASSLEQGRSPLHF.

The CDR3 sequence: CASRLSQESLGANVLTF. The CDR3 DNA sequence: TGTGCCAGCAGACTTAGCCAAGAATCCTTAGGGGCCAACGTCCTGACTTTC. The rearrangement links TRBV7-8 to TRBJ2-6, with D unclear. The germline CDR1 and CDR2 sequences are SGHVS and FQNEAQ. Trimming removed 6 bases from V and 4 bases from J, with 19 bases in between. The CDR3 has 17 residues.

The chain couples TRBV28 to TRBJ2-7, with 7 bases identical to TRBD1. V gave up 6 bases and J gave up 3 bases; unmatched junction bases: 5. This CDR3 comprises 13 residues. Germline CDR1 is MDHEN and CDR2 is SYDVKM. For the CDR3, the DNA is TGTGCCAGCAGCTGGGGACAGAGCTACGAGCAGTACTTC. Translation: CASSWGQSYEQYF.

The rearrangement uses TRBV2 and TRBJ2-7; TRBD1 is a possible D gene (10 bases). Between the trimmed V and J ends, which lost 6 bases and 5 bases, there was a span of 29 bases. The CDR3 contains 18 residues. Looked up from germline, CDR1 is SNHLY and CDR2 is FYNNEI. Written as DNA, the CDR3 is TGTGCCAGCAGGCGGACAGGGGGGAAAGGGACTAGCAATCACGAGCAGTACTTC. Residues: CASRRTGGKGTSNHEQYF.

The chain carries TRBV5-1 and TRBJ2-6, with a weak D call TRBD1 (5 bases). The CDR3 totals 16 residues. Germline CDR1 is SGHRS and CDR2 is YFSETQ. V lost 2 bases to trimming and J lost 2 bases, with 11 bases between them. The chain's CDR3 is CASSFSGNTGANVLTF. CDR3 nucleotide sequence: TGCGCCAGCAGCTTTTCAGGGAACACTGGGGCCAACGTCCTGACTTTC.

CDR3 bases: TGTGCCAGCAGCTTGGGTGGCCTAGCGGAAGAGACCCAGTACTTC. Protein sequence: CASSLGGLAEETQYF. The J gene is TRBJ2-5, the V gene TRBV5-4; 7 bases fit TRBD2. The length of the CDR3 is 15 residues. Germline CDR1 reads SGHNT; CDR2 reads YYREEE (reference sequence). With V trimmed by 0 bases and J by 3 bases, 5 bases remained unmatched.